These 26 T cell receptor beta chains came from one sample sequenced in a study of identifying expanded T cells in peripheral blood. Assay used: immunoSEQ multiplex PCR; TCRdb lists only in-frame clones, some missing. Of some 96,000 clones in the sample, around 90% were seen once. Sequencing was carried out using blood. The receptors stem from a person aged 18 to 69 in good health.

This chain connects TRBV19 to TRBJ1-4, with a tentative D call TRBD1 (6 bases). The V gene lost 6 bases and the J gene lost 1 base, with 12 bases spanning the gap. The CDR3 spans 15 residues. The germline V gene encodes CDR1 LNHDA and CDR2 SQIVND (reference sequence). CDR3 amino acids: CASSFPGQTNEKLFF. The CDR3 DNA follows: TGTGCCAGTAGCTTCCCGGGACAAACTAATGAAAAACTGTTTTTT.

This chain links TRBV11-1 with TRBJ2-3; D ambiguous. V lost 2 bases, J lost 0 bases, and 6 bases lay in between. CDR1 is SGHAT, CDR2 FQDESV, per germline (reference sequence). This CDR3 has 14 amino acids. CDR3 protein: CASSLIGSTDTQYF. DNA of the CDR3: TGTGCCAGCAGCTTAATCGGCAGCACAGATACGCAGTATTTT. Full variable domain (missing parts from reference TRBV11-1 and TRBJ2-3): EAEVAQSPRYKITEKSQAVAFWCDPISGHATLYWYRQILGQGPELLVQFQDESVVDDSQLPKDRFSAERLKGVDSTLKIQPAELGDSAMYLCASSLIGSTDTQYFGPGTRLTVL.

The V call is TRBV2, the J call TRBJ1-5; 10 bases agree with TRBD1. V shed 7 bases, J shed 2 bases, and the junction held 11 bases outside the gene matches. CDR1 is SNHLY, CDR2 FYNNEI, per germline. The CDR3 is 17 amino acids. CDR3 loop: CASMRGQGGWGNQPQHF. The CDR3 coding sequence is TGTGCCAGCATGCGAGGACAGGGGGGTTGGGGCAATCAGCCCCAGCATTTT.

The chain joins TRBV30 to TRBJ1-1; D is possibly TRBD1 (6 bases). Trimming pared 4 bases from V and 12 bases from J, leaving 27 bases between. Germline CDR1 GTSNPN, CDR2 SVGIG (reference sequence). This CDR3 spans 15 amino acids. The CDR3 DNA sequence: TGTGCCTGGAAGGGGACAACCCGAAACCCAACCGGGACTTTCTTT. Its protein is CAWKGTTRNPTGTFF.

The chain links TRBV30 to TRBJ1-1; D gene unclear. There are 8 residues in the CDR3. Trimming stripped 4 bases from V and 12 bases from J, with 6 bases between. Looked up from germline, CDR1 is GTSNPN and CDR2 is SVGIG (reference sequence). DNA for the CDR3: TGTGCCTGGACTCGCCCTTTCTTT. Its translation: CAWTRPFF.

This clone was picked up a small number of times. CDR3 loop: CASSLDRLVYGYTF. The CDR3 region has the DNA TGTGCCAGCAGTTTGGACAGACTGGTGTATGGCTACACCTTC. J is TRBJ1-2 and V is TRBV6-5; tentative D call: TRBD1 (6 bases). The CDR3 contains 14 residues. Trimming cost V 4 bases and J 5 bases, with 14 bases left between them. The germline V gene encodes CDR1 MNHEY and CDR2 SVGAGI.

The chain is built from TRBV18 and TRBJ2-1, with 10 bases fitting TRBD2. This CDR3 region has 12 residues. J lost 6 bases, V lost 8 bases, and 1 base had no gene match. Germline values: CDR1 KGHSH, CDR2 LQKENI. The CDR3 loop is CASRLAGNEQFF. The CDR3 coding sequence is TGTGCCAGCCGACTAGCGGGCAATGAGCAGTTCTTC.

This clone came up once. The V and J genes are TRBV6-1 and TRBJ1-1, with 8 bases identical to TRBD1. There are 14 residues in the CDR3. Germline assignment: CDR1 MNHNS and CDR2 SASEGT. V shed 0 bases and J 10 bases; nucleotides not matched to a gene: 7. CDR3 in DNA: TGTGCCAGCAGTGAAGCGGGGACAGGCATTCGAGCTTTCTTT. This gives the protein CASSEAGTGIRAFF.

The chain carries TRBV7-9 and TRBJ1-5, with 8 bases identical to TRBD1. The CDR3 contains 16 residues. The ends lost 4 bases at V and 1 base at J; junction bases unmatched: 6. Looked up from germline, CDR1 is SEHNR and CDR2 is FQNEAQ (reference sequence). The chain's CDR3 is CASSSGTGMSNQPQHF. Written as DNA, the CDR3 is TGTGCCAGCAGCTCTGGGACAGGAATGAGCAATCAGCCCCAGCATTTT.

The chain uses TRBV29-1 and TRBJ2-3, with D perhaps TRBD1 (5 bases). Germline loops: CDR1 SQVTM, CDR2 ANQGSEA. The length of the CDR3 is 15 residues. V was clipped by 6 bases and J by 5 bases, with 21 bases between them. The CDR3 sequence: CSVPCPGFSEDTQYF. CDR3 DNA sequence: TGCAGCGTCCCTTGCCCAGGGTTTTCGGAAGATACGCAGTATTTT.

In DNA, the CDR3 is TGCGCCAGCAGCCTTTCCGGGACTAACGATCACGGGGAGCTGTTTTTT. Its protein is CASSLSGTNDHGELFF. V usage is TRBV4-1 and J usage is TRBJ2-2; TRBD2 aligns across 7 bases. The CDR3 is 16 amino acids. From germline, CDR1 is MGHRA and CDR2 YSYEKL. V lost 4 bases, J lost 7 bases, and 12 bases stayed unmatched.

This clone was detected only a few times. The genes are TRBV19 and TRBJ1-6; D not resolved. Germline CDR1 LNHDA, CDR2 SQIVND (reference sequence). CDR3 length: 13 amino acids. Trimming shortened V by 6 bases and J by 9 bases, and 12 bases separated the two germline ends. This CDR3 is CASSGRLGSPLHF. The CDR3 DNA is TGTGCCAGTAGCGGACGGCTGGGTTCACCCCTCCACTTT.

The genes are TRBV30 and TRBJ1-4, with no clear D. In germline, CDR1 is GTSNPN, CDR2 SVGIG (reference sequence). Trimming removed 3 bases at V and 6 bases at J, with 14 bases between. The CDR3 totals 14 residues. The CDR3 DNA reads TGTGCCTGGAGCCCCCCTCCGGCGTATGAAAAACTGTTTTTT. Protein sequence: CAWSPPPAYEKLFF.

The chain recombines TRBV18 with TRBJ2-5, with 8 bases that match TRBD1. The CDR3 runs 15 residues. With V trimmed by 6 bases and J by 0 bases, 6 bases remained unmatched. The germline gives CDR1 KGHSH, CDR2 LQKENI. The CDR3 here is CASSQWTGNQETQYF. The CDR3, as DNA: TGTGCCAGCTCCCAGTGGACAGGGAACCAAGAGACCCAGTACTTC.

The V call is TRBV5-1, the J call TRBJ1-4, with a tentative D call TRBD1 (5 bases). V lost 1 base and J lost 8, with 18 bases in between. Germline CDR1 reads SGHRS; CDR2 reads YFSETQ. The CDR3 totals 16 residues. The CDR3 spells CASSLWGPRPEEKLFF. The CDR3 DNA is TGCGCCAGCAGCTTGTGGGGACCCCGGCCGGAGGAAAAACTGTTTTTT. The full variable domain, in which reference TRBV5-1 and TRBJ1-4 provide the parts outside the CDR3, is KAGVTQTPRYLIKTRGQQVTLSCSPISGHRSVSWYQQTPGQGLQFLFEYFSETQRNKGNFPGRFSGRQFSNSRSEMNVSTLELGDSALYLCASSLWGPRPEEKLFFGSGTQLSVL.

V is TRBV4-3 and J is TRBJ2-7; 7 bases fit TRBD2. The V and J ends lost 1 base and 3 bases, in that order; junction bases with no gene match: 3. Germline values: CDR1 LGHNA, CDR2 YSLEER. The CDR3 runs to 14 residues. The CDR3 nucleotides are TGCGCCAGCAGCCAAGGGCGGGACTACTACGAGCAGTACTTC. The encoded protein is CASSQGRDYYEQYF.

The V call is TRBV7-2, the J call TRBJ1-5; D not resolved. The CDR3 totals 13 residues. Germline V gives CDR1 SGHTA, CDR2 FQGNSA. The germline V and J ends were trimmed by 5 bases and 6 bases, with 11 bases remaining between them. The CDR3 is CASSLKARQPQHF. CDR3 nucleotides: TGTGCCAGCAGCCTCAAGGCCCGTCAGCCCCAGCATTTT.

The V gene is TRBV19, the J gene TRBJ1-5, with D uncertain. This CDR3 is built from 14 residues. The V and J ends lost 6 bases and 7 bases respectively, with 16 bases between them. Germline CDR1 LNHDA, CDR2 SQIVND (reference sequence). The CDR3 region is CASRKSGGEQPQHF. CDR3 DNA: TGTGCCAGTAGGAAATCAGGAGGAGAACAGCCCCAGCATTTT.

The chain has TRBV18 and TRBJ1-3; D gene unclear. The germline gives CDR1 KGHSH, CDR2 LQKENI. This CDR3 region has 17 residues. Trimming removed 1 base at V and 0 bases at J, with 13 bases between. DNA for the CDR3: TGTGCCAGCTCACCACGGCAGTTTTCGTTCTCTGGAAACACCATATATTTT. It yields the protein CASSPRQFSFSGNTIYF.

This clone occurred once. This chain links TRBV6-5 with TRBJ2-1, with D tentatively TRBD2 (5 bases). Between the trimmed V and J ends, which lost 2 bases and 6 bases, there was a span of 14 bases. In germline, CDR1 is MNHEY, CDR2 SVGAGI. CDR3 length equals 15 residues. CDR3 coding DNA: TGTGCCAGCAGTTACCAGGTGGGAGCGACCAATGAGCAGTTCTTC. It translates to CASSYQVGATNEQFF.

This CDR3 reads CASSPGTGSQPQHF. In nucleotides, the CDR3 is TGCGCCAGCAGCCCCGGGACAGGGAGTCAGCCCCAGCATTTT. The rearrangement links TRBV5-1 to TRBJ1-5, with 9 bases aligning to TRBD1. Germline CDR1 reads SGHRS; CDR2 reads YFSETQ. The junction had 5 bases not matched to a gene; V was cut back by 4 bases and J by 6 bases. This CDR3 contains 14 residues. Full variable domain (rest looked up from reference TRBV5-1 and TRBJ1-5): KAGVTQTPRYLIKTRGQQVTLSCSPISGHRSVSWYQQTPGQGLQFLFEYFSETQRNKGNFPGRFSGRQFSNSRSEMNVSTLELGDSALYLCASSPGTGSQPQHFGDGTRLSIL.

The chain is built from TRBV10-3 and TRBJ2-7; D uncertain. Deletions cut 8 bases from V and 3 bases from J, with 8 bases between. The CDR3 consists of 11 residues. CDR1 and CDR2 from the germline V gene are ENHRY and SYGVKD. CDR3 in DNA: TGTGCCATCGCGGCCGGCTACGAGCAGTACTTC. Its protein is CAIAAGYEQYF.

A few counts support this clone. J is TRBJ2-7 and V is TRBV18, with a possible D match to TRBD1 (5 bases). Between the trimmed V and J ends, which lost 0 bases and 3 bases, there was a span of 6 bases. The CDR3 is 13 amino acids. The germline V gene encodes CDR1 KGHSH and CDR2 LQKENI. For the CDR3, the DNA is TGTGCCAGCTCACCACCAGGGGACTACGAGCAGTACTTC. Translated, it gives CASSPPGDYEQYF. Full variable domain (rest looked up from reference TRBV18 and TRBJ2-7): NAGVMQNPRHLVRRRGQEARLRCSPMKGHSHVYWYRQLPEEGLKFMVYLQKENIIDESGMPKERFSAEFPKEGPSILRIQQVVRGDSAAYFCASSPPGDYEQYFGPGTRLTVT.

J is TRBJ2-7 and V is TRBV5-6; D might be TRBD2 (6 bases). Germline CDR1 reads SGHDT; CDR2 reads YYEEEE. V lost 0 bases and J 0 bases, leaving 7 bases between the germline ends. This CDR3 contains 14 residues. The CDR3 DNA reads TGTGCCAGCAGCTTGGGCGGGAACTCCTACGAGCAGTACTTC. Translating it yields CASSLGGNSYEQYF.

The rearrangement uses TRBV5-4 and TRBJ2-7; D not resolved. V shed 2 bases and J shed 6 bases, with 15 bases lying between them. This CDR3 has 14 amino acids. Germline CDR1 SGHNT, CDR2 YYREEE (reference sequence). The CDR3 DNA is TGTGCCAGCAGCTTAGGGTCTAAACCGGGCGAGCAGTACTTC. This sequence encodes CASSLGSKPGEQYF.

This clone appeared once. This chain links TRBV5-5 with TRBJ1-2; D is undetermined. Germline lookup yields CDR1 SGHKS and CDR2 YYEKEE (reference sequence). This CDR3 region has 12 residues. The V and J ends lost 4 bases and 2 bases respectively, with 6 bases between them. The DNA of the CDR3 is TGTGCCAGCAGCCAACAGAACTATGGCTACACCTTC. Encoded protein: CASSQQNYGYTF.